The present T cell receptor beta chain was sequenced within a study of blood T cell repertoires in COVID-19. In the study overall: Collection of acute and convalescent COVID-19 samples took place in the United States, Italy and Spain. PBMCs, B-cell-depleted T cells, or T cells were the source of the cDNA or gDNA that made up the material.

This CDR3 is 14 amino acids long. Germline V CDR1 and CDR2: LGHDT, YNNKEL (reference sequence). The V and J ends lost 1 base and 4 bases respectively, with 9 bases between them. Seattle patients were enrolled during active infection and followed longitudinally. Per the original data handling: How many nucleated cells were present was estimated from reference gene primer amplification. Generated by immunoSEQ multiplex PCR, the TCRdb table keeps only in-frame clones and is missing some. The V and J calls and clone size were taken over from that table, and D and trimming were inferred from the DNA. The sample carries approximately 170,000 clones, roughly 84% recorded once.

The sample was peripheral blood. The chain links TRBV3-1 (or the pseudogene TRBV3-2) to TRBJ2-3, with D possibly matching TRBD1 (6 bases). The clonotype was recovered from a woman aged 70-85 years with COVID-19, enrolled during active disease. The CDR3 coding sequence is TGTGCCAGCAGCCAAGCGTACAGGGCAGATACGCAGTATTTT. This encodes CASSQAYRADTQYF.